The 4 T cell receptor beta chains listed next were all sequenced from one sample in a study of blood T cell repertoires in COVID-19. Repertoires were generated with immunoSEQ multiplex PCR, while TCRdb's copy carries only in-frame clones and drops some. The repertoire holds about 140,000 clones, with approximately 88% as singletons. Sequences were obtained from PBMCs or T cells enriched from blood (not recorded which). All receptors come from a man in his 70s who had been exposed to COVID-19.

The genes are TRBV4-1 and TRBJ1-1; 10 bases align to TRBD1. The trim removed 3 bases at V and 10 bases at J, leaving 8 bases unmatched. There are 14 residues in the CDR3. Looked up from germline, CDR1 is MGHRA and CDR2 is YSYEKL. Here the CDR3 DNA reads TGCGCCAGCAGCCAGCGACAGGGGGCGCGAGGAGCTTTCTTT. This sequence encodes CASSQRQGARGAFF.

This chain links TRBV9 with TRBJ1-2; D not resolved. Looked up from germline, CDR1 is SGDLS and CDR2 is YYNGEE. The CDR3 consists of 14 residues. V was clipped by 4 bases and J by 2 bases, with 12 bases between them. Here the CDR3 DNA reads TGTGCCAGCAGCCTTTCAGGAGGGAACTATGGCTACACCTTC. This gives the protein CASSLSGGNYGYTF.

The chain has TRBV19 and TRBJ2-7, with D uncertain. Germline CDR1 is LNHDA and CDR2 is SQIVND (reference sequence). The CDR3 loop spans 15 amino acids. Trimming removed 1 base from V and 2 bases from J, with 12 bases in between. CDR3 nucleotides: TGTGCCAGTAGTATAGGGTGGAGCTCCCCCTACGAGCAGTACTTC. Protein sequence: CASSIGWSSPYEQYF.

V gene TRBV28 combines with J gene TRBJ1-5; 10 nucleotides line up with TRBD1. V dropped 4 bases and J dropped 6; count of bases not matched to a gene: 3. CDR3 length equals 14 residues. The germline V gene encodes CDR1 MDHEN and CDR2 SYDVKM. Here the CDR3 reads CASSWGTGVQPQHF. The CDR3 DNA follows: TGTGCCAGCAGTTGGGGGACAGGGGTTCAGCCCCAGCATTTT.